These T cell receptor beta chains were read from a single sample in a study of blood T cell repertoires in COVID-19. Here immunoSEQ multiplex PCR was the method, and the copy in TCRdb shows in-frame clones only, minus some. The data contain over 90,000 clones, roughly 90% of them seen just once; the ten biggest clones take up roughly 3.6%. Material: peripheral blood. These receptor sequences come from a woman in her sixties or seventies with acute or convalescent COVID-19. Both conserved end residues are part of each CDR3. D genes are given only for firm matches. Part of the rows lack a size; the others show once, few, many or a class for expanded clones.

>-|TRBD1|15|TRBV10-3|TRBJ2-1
CATREGAASVREQFF
TGTGCCACCAGAGAGGGGGCGGCTTCAGTCCGTGAGCAGTTCTTC
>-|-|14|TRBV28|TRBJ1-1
CASSLIQPNTEAFF
TGTGCCAGCAGTTTAATACAGCCGAACACTGAAGCTTTCTTT
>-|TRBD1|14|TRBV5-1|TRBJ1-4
CASSSGQVNEKLFF
TGCGCCAGCAGCTCCGGACAGGTTAATGAAAAACTGTTTTTT
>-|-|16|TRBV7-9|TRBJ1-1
CASSHRVGASDTEAFF
TGTGCCAGCAGCCACCGGGTTGGGGCGTCGGACACTGAAGCTTTCTTT
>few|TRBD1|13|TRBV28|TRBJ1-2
CASSRQGWKGYTF
TGTGCCAGCAGTCGACAGGGGTGGAAGGGCTACACCTTC
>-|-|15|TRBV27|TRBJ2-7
CASSLRAGQSYEQYF
TGTGCCAGCAGTTTGCGGGCGGGACAGTCCTACGAGCAGTACTTC
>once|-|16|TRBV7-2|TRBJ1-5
CASSPHPDSSNQPQHF
TGTGCCAGCAGCCCGCACCCGGACAGTAGCAATCAGCCCCAGCATTTT
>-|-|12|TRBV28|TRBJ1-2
CASSSSTDGYTF
TGTGCCAGCAGTTCCTCCACTGATGGCTACACCTTC
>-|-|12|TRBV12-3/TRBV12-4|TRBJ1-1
CASSTLGSVPFF
TGTGCCAGCAGTACCTTGGGCTCGGTGCCTTTCTTT
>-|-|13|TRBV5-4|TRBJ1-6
CASSQLDNSPLHF
TGTGCCAGCAGCCAGCTAGATAATTCACCCCTCCACTTT
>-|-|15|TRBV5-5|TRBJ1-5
CASSLAGQYNQPQHF
TGTGCCAGCAGCTTGGCCGGACAGTACAATCAGCCCCAGCATTTT
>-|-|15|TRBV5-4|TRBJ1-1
CASSSEGRLGTEAFF
TGTGCCAGCAGCTCGGAGGGGCGGTTGGGCACTGAAGCTTTCTTT
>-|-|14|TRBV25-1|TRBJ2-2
CASSARPTGGELFF
TGTGCCAGCAGTGCAAGACCCACGGGCGGGGAGCTGTTTTTT
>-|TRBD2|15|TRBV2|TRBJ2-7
CASSGGAVQTYEQYF
TGTGCCAGCAGCGGGGGGGCGGTGCAAACTTACGAGCAGTACTTC
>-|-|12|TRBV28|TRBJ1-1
CASSPGASGAFF
TGTGCCAGCAGCCCCGGGGCCAGCGGGGCTTTCTTT
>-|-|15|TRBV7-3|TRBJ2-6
CASSRDSSGANVLTF
TGTGCCAGCAGCCGCGACAGCTCTGGGGCCAACGTCCTGACTTTC
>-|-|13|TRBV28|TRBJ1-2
CASFIAQGSGYTF
TGTGCCAGCTTTATCGCTCAGGGATCTGGCTACACCTTC
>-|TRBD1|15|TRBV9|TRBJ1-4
CASSVQPGQGEKLFF
TGTGCCAGCAGCGTACAACCGGGACAGGGCGAAAAACTGTTTTTT
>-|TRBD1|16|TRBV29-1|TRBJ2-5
CSVVRQGAWVQETQYF
TGCAGCGTCGTGAGACAGGGGGCGTGGGTGCAAGAGACCCAGTACTTC
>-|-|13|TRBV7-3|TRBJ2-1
CASSLTTGDEQFF
TGTGCCAGCAGCTTAACAACGGGGGACGAGCAGTTCTTC
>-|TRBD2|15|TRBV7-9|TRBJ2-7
CASSLALAGAYEQYF
TGTGCCAGCAGCTTAGCACTAGCGGGAGCGTACGAGCAGTACTTC
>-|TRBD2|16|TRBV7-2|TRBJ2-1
CASSLVPLAGYNEQFF
TGTGCCAGCAGCTTAGTCCCACTAGCGGGATACAATGAGCAGTTCTTC
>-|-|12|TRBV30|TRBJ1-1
CACRTGNTEAFF
TGTGCCTGCCGGACTGGGAACACTGAAGCTTTCTTT
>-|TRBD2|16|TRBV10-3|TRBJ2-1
CAIRDPGTSGVDEQFF
TGTGCCATCAGAGACCCCGGGACTAGCGGGGTCGATGAGCAGTTCTTC
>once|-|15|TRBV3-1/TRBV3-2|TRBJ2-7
CASSQESGSLYEQYF
TGTGCCAGCAGCCAAGAATCCGGGAGTCTCTACGAGCAGTACTTC
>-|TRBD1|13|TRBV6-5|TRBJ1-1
CASLQGARTEAFF
TGTGCCAGCCTTCAGGGGGCTCGCACTGAAGCTTTCTTT
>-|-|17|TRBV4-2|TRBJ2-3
CASSQGLRLERSDTQYF
TGTGCCAGCAGCCAAGGCCTACGACTAGAACGGTCAGATACGCAGTATTTT
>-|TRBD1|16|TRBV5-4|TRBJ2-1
CASMEAQGASYNEQFF
TGTGCCAGCATGGAGGCACAGGGGGCCTCCTACAATGAGCAGTTCTTC
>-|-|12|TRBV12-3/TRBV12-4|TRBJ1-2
CASSLGYRGYTF
TGTGCCAGCAGTTTAGGGTACAGAGGCTACACCTTC
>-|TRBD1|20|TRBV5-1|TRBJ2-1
CASSLAGTGIPGQGRSEQFF
TGCGCCAGCAGCTTAGCCGGCACCGGAATTCCGGGACAGGGTAGAAGCGAGCAGTTCTTC
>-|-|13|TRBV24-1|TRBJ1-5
CATSESYAGPQHF
TGTGCCACCAGTGAAAGCTATGCAGGGCCCCAGCATTTT
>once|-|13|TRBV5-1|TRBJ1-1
CASSLGRDTEAFF
TGCGCCAGCAGCTTGGGGCGGGACACTGAAGCTTTCTTT
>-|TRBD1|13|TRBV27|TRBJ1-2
CASSFRQGNGYTF
TGTGCCAGCAGTTTTAGACAGGGAAATGGCTACACCTTC
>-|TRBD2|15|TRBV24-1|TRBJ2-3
CATSESGRITDTQYF
TGTGCCACCAGTGAGAGCGGGAGAATCACAGATACGCAGTATTTT
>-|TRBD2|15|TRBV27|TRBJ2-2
CASRGRLAGGGELFF
TGTGCCAGCAGGGGACGACTAGCGGGAGGCGGGGAGCTGTTTTTT
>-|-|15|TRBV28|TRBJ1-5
CASSLPHYSNQPQHF
TGTGCCAGCAGTTTACCCCACTATAGCAATCAGCCCCAGCATTTT
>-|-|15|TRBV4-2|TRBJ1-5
CASRQDSGEGQPQHF
TGTGCCAGCAGACAAGATTCAGGGGAAGGGCAGCCCCAGCATTTT
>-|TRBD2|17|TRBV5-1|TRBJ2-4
CASSPGGRAAWGNIQYF
TGCGCCAGCAGCCCGGGGGGGCGAGCGGCCTGGGGAAACATTCAGTACTTC
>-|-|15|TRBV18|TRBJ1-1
CASSLEHGLNTEAFF
TGTGCCAGCTCACTAGAGCACGGTCTGAACACTGAAGCTTTCTTT
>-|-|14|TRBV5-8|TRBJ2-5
CASSLQGLQETQYF
TGTGCCAGCAGCTTACAGGGCCTCCAAGAGACCCAGTACTTC
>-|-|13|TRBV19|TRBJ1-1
CASSIGPEGKAFF
TGTGCCAGTAGTATAGGGCCGGAGGGAAAAGCTTTCTTT
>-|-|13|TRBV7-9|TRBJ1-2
CASSPFGSYGYTF
TGTGCCAGCAGCCCCTTTGGGAGTTATGGCTACACCTTC
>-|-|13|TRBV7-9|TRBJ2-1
CASSLDLTNEQFF
TGTGCCAGCAGCTTAGACCTGACTAATGAGCAGTTCTTC
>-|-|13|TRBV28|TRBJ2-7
CASIGAGGNEQYF
TGTGCCAGCATCGGAGCAGGAGGTAACGAGCAGTACTTC
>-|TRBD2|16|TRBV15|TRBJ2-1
CATSSWTSGSSNEQFF
TGTGCCACCAGCAGCTGGACTAGCGGGAGTAGCAATGAGCAGTTCTTC
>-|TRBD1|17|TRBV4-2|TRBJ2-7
CASSQERDYRGRGEQYF
TGTGCCAGCAGCCAAGAAAGGGACTACAGGGGGCGGGGGGAGCAGTACTTC
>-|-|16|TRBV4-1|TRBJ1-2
CASSQAGGAVLGGYTF
TGCGCCAGCAGCCAAGCTGGGGGGGCCGTTCTGGGTGGCTACACCTTC
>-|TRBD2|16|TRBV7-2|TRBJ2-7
CASSLGSGRINHEQYF
TGTGCCAGCAGCTTAGGTAGCGGGAGGATTAACCACGAGCAGTACTTC
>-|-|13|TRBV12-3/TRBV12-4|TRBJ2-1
CASSLGLDNEQFF
TGTGCCAGCAGTTTGGGGCTAGACAATGAGCAGTTCTTC
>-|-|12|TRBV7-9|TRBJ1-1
CASSRGGTEAFF
TGTGCCAGCAGCCGAGGGGGCACTGAAGCTTTCTTT
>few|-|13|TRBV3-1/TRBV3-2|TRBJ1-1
CASSVRLNTEAFF
TGTGCCAGCAGCGTGAGGCTTAACACTGAAGCTTTCTTT
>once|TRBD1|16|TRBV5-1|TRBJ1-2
CASSLVRTGGNYGYTF
TGCGCCAGCAGCTTGGTCAGGACAGGGGGCAACTATGGCTACACCTTC
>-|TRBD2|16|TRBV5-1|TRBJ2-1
CASSFQPGLAGVEQFF
TGCGCCAGCAGCTTCCAACCGGGACTAGCGGGAGTTGAGCAGTTCTTC
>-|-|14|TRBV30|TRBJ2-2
CAWSNRFPTGELFF
TGTGCCTGGAGCAACAGGTTTCCCACCGGGGAGCTGTTTTTT